There are many counts of the clone carrying this T cell receptor (beta chain). This sample stems from a study of T-cell memory formation after mild COVID-19. TCRdb reprocessed the 5' RACE reads with MiXCR, giving one entry per CDR3 protein. This sample has roughly 180,000 distinct CDR3 sequences, with approximately 10% found just once. Trimming took 3 bases from V and 5 from J, leaving 14 bases between them. CDR1 is SGHRS and CDR2 is YFSETQ in the germline V gene. CDR3 length: 14 residues. This receptor was taken from a man in his late teens or twenties who had mild COVID-19 (a few samples of this study predate the infection). Cell type and time point are not known. V gene TRBV5-1 combines with J gene TRBJ1-2; D is uncertain. Sequencing was carried out using PBMCs or a T cell subset sorted from them (not recorded which). The CDR3 protein is CASSSSFGQYGYTF. The CDR3 DNA reads as TGCGCCAGCAGCTCCTCATTCGGGCAGTATGGCTACACCTTC.